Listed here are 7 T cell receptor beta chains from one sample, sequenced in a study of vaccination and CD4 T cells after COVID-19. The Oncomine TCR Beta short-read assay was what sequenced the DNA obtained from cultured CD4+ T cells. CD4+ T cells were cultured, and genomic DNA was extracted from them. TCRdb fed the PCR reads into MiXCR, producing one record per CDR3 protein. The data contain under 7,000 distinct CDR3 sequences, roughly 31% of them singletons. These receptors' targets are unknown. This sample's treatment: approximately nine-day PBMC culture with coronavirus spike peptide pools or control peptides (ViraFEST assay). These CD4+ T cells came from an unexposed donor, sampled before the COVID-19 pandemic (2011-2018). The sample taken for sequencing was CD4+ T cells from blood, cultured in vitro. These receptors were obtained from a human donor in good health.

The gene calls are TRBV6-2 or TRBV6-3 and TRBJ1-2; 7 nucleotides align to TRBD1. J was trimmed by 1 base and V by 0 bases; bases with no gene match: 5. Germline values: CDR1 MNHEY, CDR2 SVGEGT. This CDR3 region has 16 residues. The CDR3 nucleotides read TGTGCCAGCAGTTACTCCCGGGACAGCTATAACTATGGCTACACCTTC. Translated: CASSYSRDSYNYGYTF.

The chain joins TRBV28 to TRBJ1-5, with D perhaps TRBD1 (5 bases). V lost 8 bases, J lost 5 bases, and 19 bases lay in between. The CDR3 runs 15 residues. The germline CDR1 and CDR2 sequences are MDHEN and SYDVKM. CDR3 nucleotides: TGTGCCAGCCAGGGTCAAACGGGGTCATATCAGCCCCAGCATTTT. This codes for CASQGQTGSYQPQHF.

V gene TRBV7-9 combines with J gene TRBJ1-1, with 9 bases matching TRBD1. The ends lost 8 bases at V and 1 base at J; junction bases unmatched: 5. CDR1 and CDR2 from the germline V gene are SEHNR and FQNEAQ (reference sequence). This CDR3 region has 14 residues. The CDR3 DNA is TGTGCCAGCCACGGACAGGGGACGAACACTGAAGCTTTCTTT. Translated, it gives CASHGQGTNTEAFF.

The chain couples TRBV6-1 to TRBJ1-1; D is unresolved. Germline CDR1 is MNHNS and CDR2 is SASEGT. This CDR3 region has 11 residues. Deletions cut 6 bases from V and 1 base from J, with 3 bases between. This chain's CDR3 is CASRRNTEAFF. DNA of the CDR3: TGTGCCAGCAGGCGGAACACTGAAGCTTTCTTT.

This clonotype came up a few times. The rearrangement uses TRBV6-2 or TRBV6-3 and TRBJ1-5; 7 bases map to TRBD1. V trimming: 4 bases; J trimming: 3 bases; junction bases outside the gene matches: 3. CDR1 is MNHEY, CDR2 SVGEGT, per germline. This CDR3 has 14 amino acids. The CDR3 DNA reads TGTGCCAGCAGTTGGACAGGCACCAATCAGCCCCAGCATTTT. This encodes CASSWTGTNQPQHF.

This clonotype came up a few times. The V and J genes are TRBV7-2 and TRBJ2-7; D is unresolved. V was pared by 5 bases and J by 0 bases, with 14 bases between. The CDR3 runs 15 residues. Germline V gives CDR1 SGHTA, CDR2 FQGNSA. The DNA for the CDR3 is TGTGCCAGCAGCCCAAGAGAGTTCCCCTCCTACGAGCAGTACTTC. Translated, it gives CASSPREFPSYEQYF.

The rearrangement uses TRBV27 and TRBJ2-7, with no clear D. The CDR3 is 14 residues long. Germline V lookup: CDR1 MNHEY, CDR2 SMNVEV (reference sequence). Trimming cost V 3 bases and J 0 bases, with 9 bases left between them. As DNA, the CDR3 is TGTGCCAGCAGTTTGGAAGCCTACTCCTACGAGCAGTACTTC. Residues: CASSLEAYSYEQYF.